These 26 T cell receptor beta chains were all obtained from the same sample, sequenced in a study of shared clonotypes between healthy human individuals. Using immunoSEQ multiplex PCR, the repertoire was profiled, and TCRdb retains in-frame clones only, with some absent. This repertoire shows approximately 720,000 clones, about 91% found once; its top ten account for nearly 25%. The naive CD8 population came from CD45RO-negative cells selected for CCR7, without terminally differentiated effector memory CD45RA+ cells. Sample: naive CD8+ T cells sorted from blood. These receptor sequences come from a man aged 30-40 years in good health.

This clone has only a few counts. The CDR3 coding sequence is TGTGCCAGCAGCCGAACAGGGTTCGGGGCCAACGTCCTGACTTTC. It yields the protein CASSRTGFGANVLTF. The genes are TRBV7-9 and TRBJ2-6, with D possibly TRBD1 on 6 matching bases. In germline, CDR1 is SEHNR, CDR2 FQNEAQ (reference sequence). The ends were cut back, 5 bases at V and 4 bases at J, with 12 bases in the middle. There are 15 residues in the CDR3.

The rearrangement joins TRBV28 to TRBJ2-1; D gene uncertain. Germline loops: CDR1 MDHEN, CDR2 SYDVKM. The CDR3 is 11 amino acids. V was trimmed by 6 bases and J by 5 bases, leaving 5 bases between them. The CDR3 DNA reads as TGTGCCAGCAGGGTTGACAATGAGCAGTTCTTC. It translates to CASRVDNEQFF.

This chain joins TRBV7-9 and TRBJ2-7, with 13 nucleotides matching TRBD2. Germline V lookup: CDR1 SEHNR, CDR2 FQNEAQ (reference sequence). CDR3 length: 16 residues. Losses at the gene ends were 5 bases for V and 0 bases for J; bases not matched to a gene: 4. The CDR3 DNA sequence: TGTGCCAGCAGCCGCCGGACTAGCGGGGGCTCCTACGAGCAGTACTTC. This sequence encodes CASSRRTSGGSYEQYF.

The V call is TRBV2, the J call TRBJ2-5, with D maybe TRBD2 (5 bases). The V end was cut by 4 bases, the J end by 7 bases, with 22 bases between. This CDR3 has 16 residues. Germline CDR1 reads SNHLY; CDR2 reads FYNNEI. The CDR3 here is CASSGPGQPPAGTQYF. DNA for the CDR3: TGTGCCAGCAGTGGTCCAGGCCAACCCCCGGCGGGGACCCAGTACTTC.

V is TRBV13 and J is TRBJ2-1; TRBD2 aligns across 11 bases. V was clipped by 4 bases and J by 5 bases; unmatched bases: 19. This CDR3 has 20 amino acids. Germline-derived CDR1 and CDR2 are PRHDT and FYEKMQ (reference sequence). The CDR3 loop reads CASSYLALAGVNGRDNEQFF. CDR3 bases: TGTGCCAGCAGCTATCTAGCACTAGCGGGAGTGAATGGTAGGGACAATGAGCAGTTCTTC.

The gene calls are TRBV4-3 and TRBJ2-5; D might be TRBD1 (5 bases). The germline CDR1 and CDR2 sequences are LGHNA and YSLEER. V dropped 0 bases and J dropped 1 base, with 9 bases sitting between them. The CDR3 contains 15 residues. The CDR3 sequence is CASSQEGATQETQYF. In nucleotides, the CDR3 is TGCGCCAGCAGCCAAGAAGGGGCTACCCAAGAGACCCAGTACTTC.

The CDR3 sequence: CAWSSAKNIQYF. CDR3 bases: TGTGCCTGGAGTTCGGCCAAAAACATTCAGTACTTC. The chain recombines TRBV30 with TRBJ2-4; D gene ambiguous. The CDR3 loop spans 12 amino acids. Germline V gene data show CDR1 as GTSNPN and CDR2 as SVGIG (reference sequence). V lost 2 bases to trimming and J lost 1 base, with 3 bases between them.

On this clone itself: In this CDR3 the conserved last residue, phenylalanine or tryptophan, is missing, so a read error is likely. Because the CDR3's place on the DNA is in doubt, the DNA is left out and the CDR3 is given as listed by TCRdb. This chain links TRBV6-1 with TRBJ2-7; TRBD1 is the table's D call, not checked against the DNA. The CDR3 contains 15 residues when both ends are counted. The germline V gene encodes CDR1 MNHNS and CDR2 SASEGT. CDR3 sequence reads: CASSEKTGGWGSFHM.

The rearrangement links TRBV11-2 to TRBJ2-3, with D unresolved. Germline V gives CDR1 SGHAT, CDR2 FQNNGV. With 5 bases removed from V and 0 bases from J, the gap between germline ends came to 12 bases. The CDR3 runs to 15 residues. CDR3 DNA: TGTGCCAGCAGCCTTGTCCCGCGGAGCACAGATACGCAGTATTTT. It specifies CASSLVPRSTDTQYF.

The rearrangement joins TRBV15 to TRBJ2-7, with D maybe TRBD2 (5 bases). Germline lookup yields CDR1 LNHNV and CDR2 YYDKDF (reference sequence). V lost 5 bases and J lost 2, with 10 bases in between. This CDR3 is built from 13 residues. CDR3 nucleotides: TGTGCCACCAGCTCCGGGGTCCCCTACGAGCAGTACTTC. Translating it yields CATSSGVPYEQYF.

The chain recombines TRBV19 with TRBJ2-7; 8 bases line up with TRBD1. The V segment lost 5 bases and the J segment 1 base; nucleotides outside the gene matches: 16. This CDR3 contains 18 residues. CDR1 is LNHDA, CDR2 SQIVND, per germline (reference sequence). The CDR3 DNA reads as TGTGCCAGTAGTGATCAAACTCTCGACCGGGACAGGTCCTACGAGCAGTACTTC. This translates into CASSDQTLDRDRSYEQYF.

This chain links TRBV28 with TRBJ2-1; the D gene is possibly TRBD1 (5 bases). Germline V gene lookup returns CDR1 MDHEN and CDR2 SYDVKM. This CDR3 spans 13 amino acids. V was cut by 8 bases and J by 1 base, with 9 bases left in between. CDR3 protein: CASQGSSYNEQFF. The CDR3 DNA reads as TGTGCCAGCCAGGGCTCGTCCTACAATGAGCAGTTCTTC.

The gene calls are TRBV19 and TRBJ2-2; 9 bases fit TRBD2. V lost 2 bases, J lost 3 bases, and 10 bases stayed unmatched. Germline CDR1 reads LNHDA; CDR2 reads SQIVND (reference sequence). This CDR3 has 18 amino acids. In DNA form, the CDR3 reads TGTGCCAGTAGTATAAGATGGACTAGCGTACATTACACCGGGGAGCTGTTTTTT. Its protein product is CASSIRWTSVHYTGELFF.

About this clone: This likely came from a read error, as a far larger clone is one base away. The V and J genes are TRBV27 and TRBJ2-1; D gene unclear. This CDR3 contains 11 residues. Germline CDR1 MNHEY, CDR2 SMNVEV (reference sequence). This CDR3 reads CTSSRNNEQFF. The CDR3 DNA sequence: TGTACCAGCAGTCGAAACAATGAGCAGTTCTTC.

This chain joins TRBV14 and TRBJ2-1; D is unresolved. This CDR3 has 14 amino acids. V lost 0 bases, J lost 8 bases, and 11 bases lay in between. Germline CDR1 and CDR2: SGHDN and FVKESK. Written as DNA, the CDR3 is TGTGCCAGCAGCCAAGATATGTGGCGGCATGAGCAGTTCTTC. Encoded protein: CASSQDMWRHEQFF.

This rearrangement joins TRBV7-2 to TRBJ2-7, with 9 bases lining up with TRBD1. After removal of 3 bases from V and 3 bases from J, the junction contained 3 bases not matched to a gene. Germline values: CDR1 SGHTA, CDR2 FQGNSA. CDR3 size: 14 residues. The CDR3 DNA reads TGTGCCAGCAGCTTCCCGGGACAGGGCTACGAGCAGTACTTC. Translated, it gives CASSFPGQGYEQYF.

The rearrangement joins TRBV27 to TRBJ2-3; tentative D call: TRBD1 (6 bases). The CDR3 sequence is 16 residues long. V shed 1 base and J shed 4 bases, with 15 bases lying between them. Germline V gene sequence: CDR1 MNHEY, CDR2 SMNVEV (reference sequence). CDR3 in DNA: TGTGCCAGCAGTTTATGGGTAGGGGGAGTACCAGATACGCAGTATTTT. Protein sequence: CASSLWVGGVPDTQYF.

CDR3 residues: CASSSSNILAGAAYEQYF. In DNA, the CDR3 is TGTGCCAGCAGCTCGAGCAACATCCTAGCGGGAGCAGCCTACGAGCAGTACTTC. The V and J genes are TRBV7-9 and TRBJ2-7; the match to TRBD2 covers 10 bases. The CDR3 totals 18 residues. The germline CDR1 and CDR2 sequences are SEHNR and FQNEAQ (reference sequence). The trim removed 4 bases at V and 2 bases at J, leaving 14 bases unmatched.

CDR3 sequence reads: CASRAKSRETQYF. The CDR3 DNA follows: TGTGCCAGCAGAGCCAAAAGTCGAGAGACCCAGTACTTC. The chain is built from TRBV7-6 and TRBJ2-5; D unresolved. CDR3 length equals 13 residues. Trimming removed 6 bases at V and 4 bases at J, with 12 bases between. Germline loops: CDR1 SGHVS, CDR2 FNYEAQ.

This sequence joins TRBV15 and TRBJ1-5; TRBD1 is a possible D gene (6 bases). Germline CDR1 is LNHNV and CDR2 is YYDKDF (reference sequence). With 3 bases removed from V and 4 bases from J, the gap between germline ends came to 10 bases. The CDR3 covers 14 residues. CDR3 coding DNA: TGTGCCACCAGCAGGACACAGGGAAATCAGCCCCAGCATTTT. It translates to CATSRTQGNQPQHF.

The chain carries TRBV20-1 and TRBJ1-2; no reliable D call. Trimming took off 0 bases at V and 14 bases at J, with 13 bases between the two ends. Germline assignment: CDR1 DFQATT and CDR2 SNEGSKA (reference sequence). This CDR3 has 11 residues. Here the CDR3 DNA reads TGCAGTGCTAGAGATCCGAGGACTGCTACCTTC. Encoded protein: CSARDPRTATF.

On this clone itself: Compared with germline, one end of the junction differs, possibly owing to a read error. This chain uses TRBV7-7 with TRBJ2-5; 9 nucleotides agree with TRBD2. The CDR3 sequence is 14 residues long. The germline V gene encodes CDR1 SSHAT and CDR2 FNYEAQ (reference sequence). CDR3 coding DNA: TGTGCTAGCAGCCAGGGACTAGCAGAAGAGACCCAGTACTTC. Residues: CASSQGLAEETQYF.

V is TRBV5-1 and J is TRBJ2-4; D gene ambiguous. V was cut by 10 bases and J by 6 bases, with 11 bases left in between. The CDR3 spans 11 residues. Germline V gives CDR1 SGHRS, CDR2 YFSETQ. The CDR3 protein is CARPPGNIQYF. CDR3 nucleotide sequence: TGCGCCCGCCCTCCTGGAAACATTCAGTACTTC.

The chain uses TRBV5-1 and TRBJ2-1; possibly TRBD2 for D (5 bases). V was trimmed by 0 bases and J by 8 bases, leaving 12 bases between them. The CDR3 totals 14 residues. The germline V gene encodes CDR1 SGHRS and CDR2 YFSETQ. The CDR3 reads CASSLDPSQDEQFF. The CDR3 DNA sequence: TGCGCCAGCAGCTTGGATCCTAGCCAGGATGAGCAGTTCTTC.

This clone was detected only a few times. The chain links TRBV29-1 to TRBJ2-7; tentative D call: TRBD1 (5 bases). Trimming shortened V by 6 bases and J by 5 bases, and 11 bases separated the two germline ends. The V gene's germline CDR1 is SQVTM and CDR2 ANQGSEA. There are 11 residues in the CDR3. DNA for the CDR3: TGCAGCGTAGGGGAATGGCACGAGCAGTACTTC. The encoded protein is CSVGEWHEQYF.

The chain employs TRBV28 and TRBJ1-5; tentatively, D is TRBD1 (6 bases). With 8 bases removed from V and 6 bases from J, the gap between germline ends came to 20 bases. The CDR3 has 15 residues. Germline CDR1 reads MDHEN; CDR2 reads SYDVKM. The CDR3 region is CASQFGGGFSQPQHF. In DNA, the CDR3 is TGTGCCAGCCAATTCGGGGGGGGCTTCTCTCAGCCCCAGCATTTT.